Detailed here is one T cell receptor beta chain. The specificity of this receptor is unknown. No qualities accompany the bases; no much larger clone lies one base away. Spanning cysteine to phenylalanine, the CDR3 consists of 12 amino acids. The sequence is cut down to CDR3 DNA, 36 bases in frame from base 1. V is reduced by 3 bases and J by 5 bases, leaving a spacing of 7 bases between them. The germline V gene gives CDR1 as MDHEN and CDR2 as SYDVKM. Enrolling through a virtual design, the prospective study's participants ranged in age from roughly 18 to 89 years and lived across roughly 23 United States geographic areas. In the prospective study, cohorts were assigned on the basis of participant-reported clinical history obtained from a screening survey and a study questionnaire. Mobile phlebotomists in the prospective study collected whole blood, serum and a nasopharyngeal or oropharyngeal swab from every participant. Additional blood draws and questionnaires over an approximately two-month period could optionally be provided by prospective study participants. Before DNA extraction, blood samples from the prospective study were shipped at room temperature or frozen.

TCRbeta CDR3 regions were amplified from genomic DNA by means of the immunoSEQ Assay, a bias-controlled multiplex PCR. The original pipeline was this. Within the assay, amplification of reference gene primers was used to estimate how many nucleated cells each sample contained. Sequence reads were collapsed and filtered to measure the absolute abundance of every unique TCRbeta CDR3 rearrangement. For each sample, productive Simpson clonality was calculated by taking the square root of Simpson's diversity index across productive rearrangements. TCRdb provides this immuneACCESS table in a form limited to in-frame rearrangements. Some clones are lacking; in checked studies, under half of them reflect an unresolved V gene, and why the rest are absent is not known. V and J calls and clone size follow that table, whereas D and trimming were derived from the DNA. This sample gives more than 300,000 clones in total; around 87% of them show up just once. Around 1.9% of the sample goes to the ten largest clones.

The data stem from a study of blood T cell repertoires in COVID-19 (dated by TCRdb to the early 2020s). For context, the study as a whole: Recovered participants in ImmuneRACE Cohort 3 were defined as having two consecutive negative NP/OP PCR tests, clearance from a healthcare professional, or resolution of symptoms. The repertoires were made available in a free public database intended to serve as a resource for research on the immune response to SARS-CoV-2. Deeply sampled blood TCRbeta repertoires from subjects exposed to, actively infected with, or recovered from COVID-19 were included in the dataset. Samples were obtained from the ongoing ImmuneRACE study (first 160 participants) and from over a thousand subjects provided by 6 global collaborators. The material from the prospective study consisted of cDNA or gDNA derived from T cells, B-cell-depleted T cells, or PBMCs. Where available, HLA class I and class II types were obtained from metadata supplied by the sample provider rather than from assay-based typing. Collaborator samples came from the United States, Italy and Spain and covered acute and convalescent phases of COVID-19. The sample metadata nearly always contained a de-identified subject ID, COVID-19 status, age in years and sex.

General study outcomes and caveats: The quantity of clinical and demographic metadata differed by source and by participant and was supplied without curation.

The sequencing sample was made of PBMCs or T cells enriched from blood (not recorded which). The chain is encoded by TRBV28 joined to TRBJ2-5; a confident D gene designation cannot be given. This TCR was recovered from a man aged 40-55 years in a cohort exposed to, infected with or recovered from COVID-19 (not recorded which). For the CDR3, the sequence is CASSLSRETQYF. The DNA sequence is TGTGCCAGCAGTTTGAGCCGGGAGACCCAGTACTTC.